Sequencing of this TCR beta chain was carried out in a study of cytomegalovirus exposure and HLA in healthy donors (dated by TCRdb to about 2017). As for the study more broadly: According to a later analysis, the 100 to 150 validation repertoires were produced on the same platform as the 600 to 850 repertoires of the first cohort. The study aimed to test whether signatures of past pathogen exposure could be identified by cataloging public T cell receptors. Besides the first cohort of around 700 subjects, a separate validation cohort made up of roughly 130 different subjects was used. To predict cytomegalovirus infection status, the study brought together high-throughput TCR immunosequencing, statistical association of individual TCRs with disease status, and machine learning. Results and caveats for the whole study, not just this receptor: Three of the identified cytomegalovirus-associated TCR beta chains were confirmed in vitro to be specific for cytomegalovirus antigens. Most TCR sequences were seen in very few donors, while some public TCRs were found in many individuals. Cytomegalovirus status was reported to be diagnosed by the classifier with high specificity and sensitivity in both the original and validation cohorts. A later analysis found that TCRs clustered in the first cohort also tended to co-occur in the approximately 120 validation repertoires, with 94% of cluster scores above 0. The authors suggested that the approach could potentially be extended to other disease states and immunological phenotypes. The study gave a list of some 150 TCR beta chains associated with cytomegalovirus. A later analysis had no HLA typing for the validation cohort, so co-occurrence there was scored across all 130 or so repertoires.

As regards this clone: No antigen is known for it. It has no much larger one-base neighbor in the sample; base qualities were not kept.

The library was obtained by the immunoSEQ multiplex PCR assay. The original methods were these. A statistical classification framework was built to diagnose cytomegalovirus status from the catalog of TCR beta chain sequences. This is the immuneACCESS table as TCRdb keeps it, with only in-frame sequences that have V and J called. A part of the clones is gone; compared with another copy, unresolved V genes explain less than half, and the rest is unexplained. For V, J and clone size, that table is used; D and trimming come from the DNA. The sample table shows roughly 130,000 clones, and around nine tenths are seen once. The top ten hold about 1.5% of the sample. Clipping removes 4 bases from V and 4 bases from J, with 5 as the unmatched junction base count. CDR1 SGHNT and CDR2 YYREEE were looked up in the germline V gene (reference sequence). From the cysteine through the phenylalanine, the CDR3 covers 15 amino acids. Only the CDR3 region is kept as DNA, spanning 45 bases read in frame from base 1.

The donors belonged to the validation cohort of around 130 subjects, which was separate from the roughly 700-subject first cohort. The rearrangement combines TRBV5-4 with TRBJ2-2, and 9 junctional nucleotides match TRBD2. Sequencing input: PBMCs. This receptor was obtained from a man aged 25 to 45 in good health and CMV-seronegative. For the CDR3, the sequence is CASSQEAGGTGELFF. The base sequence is TGTGCCAGCAGCCAAGAAGCGGGAGGCACCGGGGAGCTGTTTTTT.